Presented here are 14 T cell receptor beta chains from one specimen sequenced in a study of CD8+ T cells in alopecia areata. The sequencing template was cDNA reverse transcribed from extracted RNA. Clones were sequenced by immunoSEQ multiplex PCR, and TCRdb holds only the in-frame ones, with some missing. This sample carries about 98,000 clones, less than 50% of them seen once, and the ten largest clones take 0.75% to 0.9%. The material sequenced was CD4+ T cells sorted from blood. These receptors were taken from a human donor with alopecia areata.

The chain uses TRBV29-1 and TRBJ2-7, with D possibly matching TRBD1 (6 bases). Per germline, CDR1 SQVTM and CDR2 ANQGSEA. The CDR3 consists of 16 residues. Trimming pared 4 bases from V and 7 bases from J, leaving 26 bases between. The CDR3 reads CSVVGRVGGDLREQYF. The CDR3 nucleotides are TGCAGCGTTGTTGGCAGGGTAGGGGGTGATCTGCGAGAGCAGTACTTC.

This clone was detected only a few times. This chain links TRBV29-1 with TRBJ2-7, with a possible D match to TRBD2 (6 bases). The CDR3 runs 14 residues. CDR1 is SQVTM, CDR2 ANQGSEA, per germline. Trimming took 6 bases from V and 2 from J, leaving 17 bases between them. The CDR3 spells CSVGPVTGAYEQYF. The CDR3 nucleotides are TGCAGCGTAGGACCCGTGACGGGAGCCTACGAGCAGTACTTC.

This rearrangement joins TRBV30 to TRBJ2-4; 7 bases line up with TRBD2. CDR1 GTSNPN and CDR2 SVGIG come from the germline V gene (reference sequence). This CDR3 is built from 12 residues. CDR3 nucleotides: TGTGCGGCAGCGGGGGCCAAAAACATTCAGTACTTC. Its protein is CAAAGAKNIQYF.

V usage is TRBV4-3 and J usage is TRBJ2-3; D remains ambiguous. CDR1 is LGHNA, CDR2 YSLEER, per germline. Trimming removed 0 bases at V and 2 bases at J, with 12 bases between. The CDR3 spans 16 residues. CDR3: CASSQDLIGSTDTQYF. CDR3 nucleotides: TGCGCCAGCAGCCAAGATCTGATTGGATCCACAGATACGCAGTATTTT.

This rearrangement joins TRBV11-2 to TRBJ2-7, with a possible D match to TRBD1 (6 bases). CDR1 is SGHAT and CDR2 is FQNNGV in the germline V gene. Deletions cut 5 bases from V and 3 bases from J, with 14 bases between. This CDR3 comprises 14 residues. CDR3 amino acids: CASSRNPGDYEQYF. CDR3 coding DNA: TGTGCCAGCAGCCGCAACCCAGGGGACTACGAGCAGTACTTC.

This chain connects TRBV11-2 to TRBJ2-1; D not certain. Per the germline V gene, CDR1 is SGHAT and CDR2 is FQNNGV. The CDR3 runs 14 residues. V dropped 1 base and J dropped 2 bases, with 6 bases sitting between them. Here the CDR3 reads CASSLVSPYNEQFF. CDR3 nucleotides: TGTGCCAGCAGCTTAGTATCCCCCTACAATGAGCAGTTCTTC.

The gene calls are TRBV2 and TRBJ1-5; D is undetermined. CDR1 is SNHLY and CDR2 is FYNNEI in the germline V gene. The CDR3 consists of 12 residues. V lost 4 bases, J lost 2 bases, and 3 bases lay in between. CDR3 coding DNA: TGTGCCAGCAGTGTTGGCAATCAGCCCCAGCATTTT. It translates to CASSVGNQPQHF.

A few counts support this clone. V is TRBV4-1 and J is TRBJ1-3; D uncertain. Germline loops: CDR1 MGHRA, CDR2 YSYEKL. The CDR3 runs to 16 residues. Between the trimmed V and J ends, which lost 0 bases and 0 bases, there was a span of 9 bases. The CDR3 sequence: CASSQEIRNSGNTIYF. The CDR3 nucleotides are TGCGCCAGCAGCCAAGAAATCAGGAACTCTGGAAACACCATATATTTT.

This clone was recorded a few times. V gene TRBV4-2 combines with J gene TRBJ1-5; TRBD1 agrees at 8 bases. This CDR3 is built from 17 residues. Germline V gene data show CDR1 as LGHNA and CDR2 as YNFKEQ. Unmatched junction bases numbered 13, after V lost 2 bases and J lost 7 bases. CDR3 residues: CASSQTGGLGDGQPQHF. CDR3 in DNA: TGTGCCAGCAGCCAAACAGGGGGACTCGGGGACGGGCAGCCCCAGCATTTT.

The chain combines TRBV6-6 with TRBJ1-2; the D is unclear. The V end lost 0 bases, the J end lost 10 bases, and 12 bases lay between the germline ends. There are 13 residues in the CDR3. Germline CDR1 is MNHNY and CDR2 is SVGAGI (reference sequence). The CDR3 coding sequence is TGTGCCAGCAGTTACTCGGTGGCAGATTCCTACACCTTC. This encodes CASSYSVADSYTF.

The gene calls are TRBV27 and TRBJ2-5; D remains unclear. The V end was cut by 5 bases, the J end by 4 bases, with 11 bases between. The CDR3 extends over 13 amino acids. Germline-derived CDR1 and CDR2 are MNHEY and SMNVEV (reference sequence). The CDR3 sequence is CASSPQKGETQYF. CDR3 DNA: TGTGCCAGCAGTCCCCAGAAGGGAGAGACCCAGTACTTC.

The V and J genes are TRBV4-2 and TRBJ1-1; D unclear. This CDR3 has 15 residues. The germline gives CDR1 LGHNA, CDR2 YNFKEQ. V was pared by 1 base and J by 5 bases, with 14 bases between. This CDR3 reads CASSQVRGLGTEAFF. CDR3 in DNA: TGTGCCAGCAGCCAAGTTCGCGGGTTAGGGACTGAAGCTTTCTTT.

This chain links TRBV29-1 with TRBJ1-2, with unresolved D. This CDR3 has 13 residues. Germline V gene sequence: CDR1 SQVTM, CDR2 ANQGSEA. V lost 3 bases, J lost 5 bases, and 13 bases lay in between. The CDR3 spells CSVDGGAFYGYTF. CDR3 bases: TGCAGCGTTGATGGAGGCGCATTTTATGGCTACACCTTC.

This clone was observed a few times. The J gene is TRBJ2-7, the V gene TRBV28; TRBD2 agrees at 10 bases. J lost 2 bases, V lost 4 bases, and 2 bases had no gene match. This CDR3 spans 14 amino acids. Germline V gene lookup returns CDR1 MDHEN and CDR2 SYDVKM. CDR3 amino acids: CASSWTSGTYEQYF. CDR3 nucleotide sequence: TGTGCCAGCAGTTGGACTAGCGGCACCTACGAGCAGTACTTC.